The next 21 T cell receptor beta chains were all read from a single sample in a study of post-analysis software for immune sequencing data. The TCR beta cDNA libraries contained unique molecular identifiers. TCRdb processed the PCR reads anew with MiXCR; each CDR3 protein has one entry. Among hundreds of thousands of distinct CDR3 sequences listed, roughly half were seen once. The antigens of these receptors remain unknown. Study conclusions and caveats: The five TRBV segments detected at higher frequency in patients than in controls included TRBV5-6, TRBV5-1 and TRBV20-1.

Sequenced input: blood. The origin of the receptors is a girl aged 10 to 17 with multiple sclerosis.

This chain connects TRBV7-9 to TRBJ2-7; D is perhaps TRBD1 (6 bases). Trimming removed 5 bases at V and 1 base at J, with 15 bases between. Germline V gene lookup returns CDR1 SEHNR and CDR2 FQNEAQ (reference sequence). The CDR3 is 15 amino acids. The CDR3 DNA is TGTGCCAGCAGCCCCTACCAGGGGCGATCCTACGAGCAGTACTTC. Translated, it gives CASSPYQGRSYEQYF.

V gene TRBV5-4 combines with J gene TRBJ2-5; D perhaps matches TRBD1 (6 bases). V dropped 0 bases and J dropped 2 bases, with 14 bases sitting between them. The germline gives CDR1 SGHNT, CDR2 YYREEE (reference sequence). The CDR3 has 16 amino acids. The CDR3: CASSLDPRGRQETQYF. The CDR3 region has the DNA TGTGCCAGCAGCTTGGATCCCAGGGGAAGGCAAGAGACCCAGTACTTC.

This clonotype was picked up one time. CDR3 nucleotide sequence: TGCAGCATAGCAGTAGGGTACGAGCAGTACTTC. It is translated as CSIAVGYEQYF. J is TRBJ2-7 and V is TRBV29-1; D unresolved. Looked up from germline, CDR1 is SQVTM and CDR2 is ANQGSEA. The V gene lost 8 bases and the J gene lost 4 bases, with 12 bases spanning the gap. The CDR3 is 11 amino acids.

The V call is TRBV4-2, the J call TRBJ2-7; no reliable D call. Trimming pared 4 bases from V and 0 bases from J, leaving 10 bases between. This CDR3 contains 14 residues. Germline CDR1 reads LGHNA; CDR2 reads YNFKEQ. CDR3 residues: CASSRGDNSYEQYF. CDR3 bases: TGTGCCAGCAGCCGTGGGGATAACTCCTACGAGCAGTACTTC.

The chain links TRBV11-1 to TRBJ2-6; D remains unclear. CDR1 SGHAT and CDR2 FQDESV come from the germline V gene (reference sequence). The CDR3 sequence is 15 residues long. V was shortened by 5 bases and J by 2 bases, with 10 bases between the two germline ends. The CDR3 DNA reads TGTGCCAGCAGCCTCCGAATACCTGGGGCCAACGTCCTGACTTTC. Its protein product is CASSLRIPGANVLTF.

The chain uses TRBV7-3 and TRBJ2-1; D is possibly TRBD1 or TRBD2 (6 bases each). Germline V lookup: CDR1 SGHTA, CDR2 FQGTGA. The CDR3 spans 18 residues. V was clipped by 0 bases and J by 0 bases, with 15 bases between them. Here the CDR3 DNA reads TGTGCCAGCAGCTTAACTTTGCGGAGGGGGGCCTCCTACAATGAGCAGTTCTTC. It is translated as CASSLTLRRGASYNEQFF.

The chain links TRBV20-1 to TRBJ2-7; 7 nucleotides line up with TRBD2. The CDR3 covers 14 residues. The V and J ends lost 5 bases and 0 bases, in that order; junction bases with no gene match: 7. Looked up from germline, CDR1 is DFQATT and CDR2 is SNEGSKA (reference sequence). CDR3 in amino acids: CSAFSAGPSYEQYF. In nucleotides, the CDR3 is TGCAGTGCTTTCTCAGCGGGACCCTCCTACGAGCAGTACTTC.

J is TRBJ1-1 and V is TRBV29-1; possible D gene TRBD1, 5 bases. The CDR3 runs to 14 residues. Germline CDR1 and CDR2: SQVTM and ANQGSEA. Trimming removed 7 bases at V and 0 bases at J, with 15 bases between. CDR3 region: CSAGGWTLNTEAFF. CDR3 DNA: TGCAGCGCCGGAGGGTGGACACTGAACACTGAAGCTTTCTTT.

The chain couples TRBV7-2 to TRBJ1-2; possibly TRBD1 for D (6 bases). Looked up from germline, CDR1 is SGHTA and CDR2 is FQGNSA. The length of the CDR3 is 15 residues. Trimming removed 4 bases at V and 4 bases at J, with 16 bases between. The CDR3: CASSSTPGAFYGYTF. In DNA form, the CDR3 reads TGTGCCAGCAGCTCTACCCCGGGGGCCTTCTATGGCTACACCTTC.

On this clonotype itself: Mismatch with germline at one junction end may stem from a read error. The gene calls are TRBV18 and TRBJ2-7; D call uncertain. This CDR3 spans 12 amino acids. The V gene's germline CDR1 is KGHSH and CDR2 LQKENI. CDR3 sequence (DNA): TGTGCCGGCTCACCTCGAGGTGACGAGCAGTACTTC. This translates into CAGSPRGDEQYF.

The V and J genes are TRBV3-1 and TRBJ2-7; no firm D call. There are 15 residues in the CDR3. Trimming cost V 0 bases and J 2 bases, with 11 bases left between them. From germline, CDR1 is LGHDT and CDR2 YNNKEL (reference sequence). Here the CDR3 reads CASSQDGVLAYEQYF. The DNA for the CDR3 is TGTGCCAGCAGCCAAGATGGGGTATTGGCCTACGAGCAGTACTTC.

This chain links TRBV29-1 with TRBJ2-7; TRBD1 might be the D (5 bases). Germline values: CDR1 SQVTM, CDR2 ANQGSEA. V gave up 4 bases and J gave up 2 bases, with 12 bases separating them. CDR3 length: 13 residues. The CDR3 nucleotides read TGCAGCGTTGCCACAGGTTCTGCCTACGAGCAGTACTTC. It codes for CSVATGSAYEQYF.

V gene TRBV7-8 combines with J gene TRBJ2-5; D tentatively fits TRBD1 or TRBD2 (7 bases each). The CDR3 loop spans 17 amino acids. Germline CDR1 is SGHVS and CDR2 is FQNEAQ. V shed 6 bases and J shed 2 bases, with 22 bases lying between them. The chain's CDR3 is CASRTFRGAGGQETQYF. In DNA, the CDR3 is TGTGCCAGCAGGACGTTCCGGGGGGCAGGGGGGCAAGAGACCCAGTACTTC.

This chain joins TRBV12-3 or TRBV12-4 and TRBJ2-1; 10 nucleotides match TRBD2. Losses at the gene ends were 5 bases for V and 0 bases for J; bases not matched to a gene: 13. The CDR3 consists of 19 residues. CDR3 sequence: CASSPRGGTSENSYNEQFF. In DNA, the CDR3 is TGTGCCAGCAGTCCCCGGGGTGGGACTAGCGAAAACTCCTACAATGAGCAGTTCTTC.

This clonotype was found a few times. J is TRBJ2-3 and V is TRBV7-6; 7 bases are shared with TRBD2. V was clipped by 6 bases and J by 1 base; unmatched bases: 4. CDR1 and CDR2 from the germline V gene are SGHVS and FNYEAQ. The CDR3 runs 14 residues. The chain's CDR3 is CASRASGRTDTQYF. The CDR3 region has the DNA TGTGCCAGCAGGGCTAGCGGCCGCACAGATACGCAGTATTTT.

The chain carries TRBV20-1 and TRBJ2-6; TRBD1 agrees at 10 bases. The germline V gene encodes CDR1 DFQATT and CDR2 SNEGSKA (reference sequence). The CDR3 has 17 residues. V gave up 3 bases and J gave up 1 base; unmatched junction bases: 6. CDR3 protein: CSASLGTGVSGANVLTF. CDR3 DNA sequence: TGCAGTGCTAGCCTCGGGACAGGGGTTTCTGGGGCCAACGTCCTGACTTTC.

This chain links TRBV9 with TRBJ2-1; 14 nucleotides match TRBD2. CDR3 length: 18 residues. The ends lost 4 bases at V and 7 bases at J; junction bases unmatched: 13. Per germline, CDR1 SGDLS and CDR2 YYNGEE. The CDR3, as DNA: TGTGCCAGCAGCACAAGGACAGGGGGACTAGCGGGAGTAAATGAGCAGTTCTTC. It is translated as CASSTRTGGLAGVNEQFF.

The chain carries TRBV20-1 and TRBJ2-4; 8 nucleotides align to TRBD2. Per germline, CDR1 DFQATT and CDR2 SNEGSKA (reference sequence). This CDR3 has 14 residues. V shed 6 bases, J shed 1 base, and the junction held 5 bases outside the gene matches. CDR3 sequence: CSAPSGGAKNIQYF. In DNA, the CDR3 is TGCAGTGCCCCGTCGGGGGGGGCCAAAAACATTCAGTACTTC.

The sample holds a few counts of this clonotype. The CDR3 is CASSQMTSSYEQYF. In DNA, the CDR3 is TGTGCCAGCAGCCAGATGACAAGCTCCTACGAGCAGTACTTC. This chain uses TRBV11-1 with TRBJ2-7; no reliable D call. V lost 5 bases, J lost 0 bases, and 11 bases lay in between. The CDR3 covers 14 residues. Per the germline V gene, CDR1 is SGHAT and CDR2 is FQDESV (reference sequence).

This clonotype was seen only a few times. The chain carries TRBV5-1 and TRBJ2-5, with TRBD2 matching over 12 bases. This CDR3 has 16 residues. In germline, CDR1 is SGHRS, CDR2 YFSETQ. Losses at the gene ends were 4 bases for V and 0 bases for J; bases not matched to a gene: 4. In DNA, the CDR3 is TGCGCCAGCAGCAACGGACTAGCGGGAAACCAAGAGACCCAGTACTTC. Its translation: CASSNGLAGNQETQYF.

The chain combines TRBV15 with TRBJ2-7; weak D call: TRBD2 (6 bases). The CDR3 sequence is 14 residues long. Trimming took 3 bases from V and 12 from J, leaving 21 bases between them. Germline V gene data show CDR1 as LNHNV and CDR2 as YYDKDF (reference sequence). CDR3 sequence reads: CATSSADRDSRRYF. In nucleotides, the CDR3 is TGTGCCACCAGCAGTGCTGACCGGGACTCCAGGCGGTACTTC. Complete variable domain (other parts from reference TRBV15 and TRBJ2-7): DAMVIQNPRYQVTQFGKPVTLSCSQTLNHNVMYWYQQKSSQAPKLLFHYYDKDFNNEADTPDNFQSRRPNTSFCFLDIRSPGLGDTAMYLCATSSADRDSRRYFGPGTRLTVT.